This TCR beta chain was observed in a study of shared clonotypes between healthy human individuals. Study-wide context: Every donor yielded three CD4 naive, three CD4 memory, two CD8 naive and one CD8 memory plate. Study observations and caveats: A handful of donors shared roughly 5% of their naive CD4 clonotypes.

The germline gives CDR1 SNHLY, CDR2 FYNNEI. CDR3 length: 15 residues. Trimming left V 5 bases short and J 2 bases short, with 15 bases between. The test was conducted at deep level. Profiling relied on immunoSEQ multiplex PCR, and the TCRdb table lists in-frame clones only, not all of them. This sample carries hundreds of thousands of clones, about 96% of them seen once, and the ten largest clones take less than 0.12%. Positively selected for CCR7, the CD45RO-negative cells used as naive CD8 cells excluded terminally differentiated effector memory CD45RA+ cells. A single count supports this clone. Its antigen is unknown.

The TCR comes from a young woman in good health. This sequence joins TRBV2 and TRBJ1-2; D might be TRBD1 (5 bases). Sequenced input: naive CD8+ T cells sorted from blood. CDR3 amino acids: CASSLKTDSNYGYTF. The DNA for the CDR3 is TGTGCCAGCAGTTTAAAGACAGATTCCAACTATGGCTACACCTTC.